This passage covers 22 T cell receptor beta chains from one sample sequenced in a study of CD8+ T cells in alopecia areata. The treatment here: oral pan-JAK inhibitor, 5-10 mg twice daily. Sequencing used cDNA as its template, made by extracting RNA and reverse transcribing it. Data came from immunoSEQ multiplex PCR; TCRdb stores just in-frame clones and leaves some out. Counted here are some 200,000 clones, about three fifths occurring once; the ten biggest clones make up 3% to 3.5%. This specimen was CD4+ T cells sorted from blood, taken at week 4, from a patient treated with tofacitinib. The receptors here all came from a human donor with alopecia areata.

This rearrangement joins TRBV7-9 to TRBJ1-2, with D hard to call. CDR3 length equals 12 residues. From germline, CDR1 is SEHNR and CDR2 FQNEAQ (reference sequence). Trimming pared 7 bases from V and 8 bases from J, leaving 14 bases between. The CDR3 nucleotides are TGTGCCAGCACTACATTCCCGGGGGGCTACACCTTC. Its translation is CASTTFPGGYTF.

The chain is built from TRBV29-1 and TRBJ1-5; 8 nucleotides match TRBD1. This CDR3 has 15 residues. Germline lookup yields CDR1 SQVTM and CDR2 ANQGSEA. Losses at the gene ends were 1 base for V and 5 bases for J; bases not matched to a gene: 7. The CDR3 protein is CSVEVEGTGDQPQHF. In nucleotides, the CDR3 is TGCAGCGTTGAAGTGGAGGGGACAGGCGATCAGCCCCAGCATTTT.

This clone showed up just a few times. The rearrangement uses TRBV5-4 and TRBJ2-2; 11 nucleotides agree with TRBD1. CDR1 is SGHNT, CDR2 YYREEE, per germline (reference sequence). The CDR3 totals 16 residues. The V segment lost 0 bases and the J segment 4 bases; nucleotides outside the gene matches: 2. The CDR3 bases are TGTGCCAGCAGCTTGGGCGGGACAGGGGGCACCGGGGAGCTGTTTTTT. Its protein product is CASSLGGTGGTGELFF.

In its sample, this clone was seen a few times. This chain links TRBV29-1 with TRBJ1-2; TRBD1 aligns across 11 bases. Germline V gene lookup returns CDR1 SQVTM and CDR2 ANQGSEA. CDR3 length: 12 amino acids. Trimming removed 6 bases from V and 7 bases from J; junction bases left unmatched: 4. Written as DNA, the CDR3 is TGCAGCGTGGACAGGGGGCTAGGTGGCTACACCTTC. It is translated as CSVDRGLGGYTF.

This clone was detected once. The J gene is TRBJ2-5, the V gene TRBV30; either TRBD1 or TRBD2 may supply D (6 bases each). V was pared by 2 bases and J by 5 bases, with 15 bases between. The CDR3 sequence is 14 residues long. The germline V gene encodes CDR1 GTSNPN and CDR2 SVGIG (reference sequence). This chain's CDR3 is CAWSLNGGRETQYF. In DNA form, the CDR3 reads TGTGCCTGGAGTCTAAACGGGGGCCGGGAGACCCAGTACTTC.

This chain uses TRBV5-4 with TRBJ2-7; 10 nucleotides match TRBD1. The CDR3 runs to 14 residues. Germline CDR1 and CDR2: SGHNT and YYREEE (reference sequence). V trimming: 3 bases; J trimming: 3 bases; junction bases outside the gene matches: 3. CDR3 amino acids: CASSSRDRGYEQYF. In DNA form, the CDR3 reads TGTGCCAGCAGCTCCCGGGACAGGGGCTACGAGCAGTACTTC.

This chain links TRBV6-5 with TRBJ2-6; D not certain. The CDR3 covers 14 residues. Looked up from germline, CDR1 is MNHEY and CDR2 is SVGAGI. Deletions cut 0 bases from V and 4 bases from J, with 4 bases between. CDR3 sequence: CASSYSSGANVLTF. In DNA, the CDR3 is TGTGCCAGCAGTTACTCATCAGGGGCCAACGTCCTGACTTTC.

The V and J genes are TRBV15 and TRBJ1-6, with D possibly TRBD1 on 5 matching bases. V lost 0 bases and J 11 bases, leaving 11 bases between the germline ends. CDR1 is LNHNV, CDR2 YYDKDF, per germline (reference sequence). This CDR3 is built from 14 residues. The CDR3 sequence is CATSRDYQGTPLHF. The CDR3 nucleotides are TGTGCCACCAGCAGAGATTATCAGGGAACACCCCTCCACTTT.

This chain links TRBV25-1 with TRBJ1-1; the D gene is possibly TRBD1 (5 bases). This CDR3 has 12 amino acids. With 5 bases removed from V and 10 bases from J, the gap between germline ends came to 14 bases. Germline V lookup: CDR1 MGHDK, CDR2 SYGVNS. This CDR3 reads CASSNLQGLAFF. The CDR3 nucleotides are TGTGCCAGCAGTAACCTCCAGGGTTTAGCTTTCTTT.

The chain couples TRBV5-1 to TRBJ1-1; D possibly corresponds to TRBD1 (5 bases). The CDR3 has 15 residues. V lost 4 bases to trimming and J lost 1 base, with 14 bases between them. Germline V lookup: CDR1 SGHRS, CDR2 YFSETQ. CDR3 sequence reads: CASSPGTGKNTEAFF. In DNA form, the CDR3 reads TGCGCCAGCAGCCCAGGGACGGGTAAGAACACTGAAGCTTTCTTT.

CDR3 region: CASGNPGNQPQHF. The DNA of the CDR3 is TGTGCCAGCGGTAATCCGGGCAATCAGCCCCAGCATTTT. V is TRBV7-2 and J is TRBJ1-5; no firm D call. Germline V CDR1 and CDR2: SGHTA, FQGNSA. Trimming cost V 8 bases and J 2 bases, with 10 bases left between them. The CDR3 consists of 13 residues.

CDR3 region: CASSQDFRGEQFF. The CDR3 region has the DNA TGCGCCAGCAGCCAAGATTTTAGGGGTGAGCAGTTCTTC. This rearrangement joins TRBV4-3 to TRBJ2-1; D is possibly TRBD1 (5 bases). The CDR3 loop spans 13 amino acids. V was clipped by 0 bases and J by 9 bases, with 9 bases between them. The germline V gene encodes CDR1 LGHNA and CDR2 YSLEER.

This rearrangement joins TRBV28 to TRBJ1-2; possibly TRBD1 for D (5 bases). This CDR3 comprises 16 residues. V was shortened by 3 bases and J by 5 bases, with 19 bases between the two germline ends. Germline assignment: CDR1 MDHEN and CDR2 SYDVKM. DNA of the CDR3: TGTGCCAGCAGTTTTTGGAGCGGCGTGGGGGATTATGGCTACACCTTC. Translated, it gives CASSFWSGVGDYGYTF.

The chain links TRBV30 to TRBJ2-3; 8 positions match TRBD2. The CDR3 spans 16 residues. Germline assignment: CDR1 GTSNPN and CDR2 SVGIG (reference sequence). Trimming removed 0 bases from V and 0 bases from J; junction bases left unmatched: 5. CDR3: CAWSVLAARSTDTQYF. CDR3 in DNA: TGTGCCTGGAGTGTACTAGCGGCCCGTAGCACAGATACGCAGTATTTT.

This clone has just a few counts. J is TRBJ2-1 and V is TRBV28; D possibly matches TRBD1 or TRBD2 (6 bases each). This CDR3 is built from 13 residues. The V end was cut by 5 bases, the J end by 8 bases, with 13 bases between. The germline V gene encodes CDR1 MDHEN and CDR2 SYDVKM. In nucleotides, the CDR3 is TGTGCCAGCAGTCCGACAGGAGGGCATGAGCAGTTCTTC. Amino acid sequence: CASSPTGGHEQFF. The variable domain in full, completed from reference TRBV28 and TRBJ2-1, reads DVKVTQSSRYLVKRTGEKVFLECVQDMDHENMFWYRQDPGLGLRLIYFSYDVKMKEKGDIPEGYSVSREKKERFSLILESASTNQTSMYLCASSPTGGHEQFFGPGTRLTVL.

V and J are TRBV6-6 and TRBJ2-7; 9 bases agree with TRBD2. The CDR3 length is 16 residues. The trim removed 0 bases at V and 3 bases at J, leaving 6 bases unmatched. The V gene's germline CDR1 is MNHNY and CDR2 SVGAGI (reference sequence). CDR3 coding DNA: TGTGCCAGCAGTTACTCTGCAGTAGCGGGGGACTACGAGCAGTACTTC. Translating gives CASSYSAVAGDYEQYF.

The table lists this clone with a count of one. The CDR3 nucleotides are TGTGCCTGGGCCCCCGGGACAGCACGCAATGAGCAGTTCTTC. It is translated as CAWAPGTARNEQFF. The chain is built from TRBV30 and TRBJ2-1; the match to TRBD1 covers 7 bases. Germline assignment: CDR1 GTSNPN and CDR2 SVGIG (reference sequence). V gave up 5 bases and J gave up 6 bases; unmatched junction bases: 10. The CDR3 consists of 14 residues.

The chain is built from TRBV30 and TRBJ2-2; TRBD2 is a possible D gene (5 bases). Between the trimmed V and J ends, which lost 3 bases and 4 bases, there was a span of 15 bases. The CDR3 has 15 residues. Per germline, CDR1 GTSNPN and CDR2 SVGIG (reference sequence). DNA of the CDR3: TGTGCCTGGAGAAGGGCAGGAGGCTTCACCGGGGAGCTGTTTTTT. Protein sequence: CAWRRAGGFTGELFF. The complete variable domain, with remaining parts taken from reference TRBV30 and TRBJ2-2, reads SQTIHQWPATLVQPVGSPLSLECTVEGTSNPNLYWYRQAAGRGLQLLFYSVGIGQISSEVPQNLSASRPQDRQFILSSKKLLLSDSGFYLCAWRRAGGFTGELFFGEGSRLTVL.

The CDR3 loop reads CASSLLGTVEVNEQFF. CDR3 bases: TGCGCCAGCAGCTTGTTAGGGACAGTGGAGGTCAATGAGCAGTTCTTC. The chain recombines TRBV5-1 with TRBJ2-1, with TRBD1 identical over 7 bases. CDR1 is SGHRS and CDR2 is YFSETQ in the germline V gene. Trimming took 1 base from V and 6 from J; bases not matched to a gene: 10. The CDR3 contains 16 residues.

This clone was seen more than once but under ten times. This chain joins TRBV4-1 and TRBJ2-7; a weak D match, TRBD1 (6 bases). Looked up from germline, CDR1 is MGHRA and CDR2 is YSYEKL. V was trimmed by 4 bases and J by 5 bases, leaving 15 bases between them. The CDR3 extends over 14 amino acids. This CDR3 reads CASSPGRGLHEQYF. CDR3 DNA: TGCGCCAGCAGCCCTGGCAGGGGTCTCCACGAGCAGTACTTC.

This clone was picked up a small number of times. The chain has TRBV2 and TRBJ2-3; 7 bases align to TRBD2. Per the germline V gene, CDR1 is SNHLY and CDR2 is FYNNEI. The CDR3 is made up of 17 amino acids. The V gene end was trimmed by 6 bases and the J gene end by 0 bases; junction bases not matched to a gene: 12. The DNA of the CDR3 is TGTGCCAGCAGAACACTAGCCGGGGGGACTAGCACAGATACGCAGTATTTT. It is translated as CASRTLAGGTSTDTQYF. The entire variable domain, with the rest obtained from reference TRBV2 and TRBJ2-3, is as follows: EPEVTQTPSHQVTQMGQEVILRCVPISNHLYFYWYRQILGQKVEFLVSFYNNEISEKSEIFDDQFSVERPDGSNFTLKIRSTKLEDSAMYFCASRTLAGGTSTDTQYFGPGTRLTVL.

This chain joins TRBV29-1 and TRBJ1-1, with 7 positions matching TRBD1. This CDR3 is 13 amino acids long. Per the germline V gene, CDR1 is SQVTM and CDR2 is ANQGSEA. After removal of 4 bases from V and 8 bases from J, the junction contained 10 bases not matched to a gene. CDR3: CSVVRGRGREAFF. The CDR3 bases are TGCAGCGTTGTAAGGGGGAGGGGGCGCGAAGCTTTCTTT.